This entry features one T cell receptor beta chain sequence. The antigen remains undetermined. This entry belongs to a study of PD-1 blockade in classical Hodgkin lymphoma. Overall study findings and caveats: A significant rise in TCR diversity was seen by C4D1 for CD4+ cells but not for CD8+ cells. As was reported, newly diagnosed patients showed lower baseline TCR diversity than healthy donors did.

Produced via immunoSEQ multiplex PCR; TCRdb's table is partial and in-frame only. The repertoire consists of under 130,000 clones, with roughly 89% occurring once and the leading ten covering about 20%. As to time point: cycle 4 day 1 (C4D1), after more than five weeks of nivolumab. Autologous stem cell transplantation was followed by relapse in every patient, and brentuximab vedotin exposure varied. When best responses were assessed, they were complete response, partial response or progressive disease. With V trimmed by 1 base and J by 2 bases, 1 base remained unmatched. This CDR3 comprises 17 residues. The germline CDR1 and CDR2 sequences are LNHDA and SQIVND (reference sequence).

The chain is built from TRBV19 and TRBJ2-5; 16 positions match TRBD2. Sample: peripheral blood mononuclear cells (PBMCs), taken before the fourth cycle of nivolumab. The origin of this receptor is a human donor with classical Hodgkin lymphoma. The CDR3 region is CASSIGGLAGGQETQYF. CDR3 nucleotide sequence: TGTGCCAGTAGTATAGGGGGACTAGCGGGAGGGCAAGAGACCCAGTACTTC.